This T cell receptor beta chain comes out of a study of cytomegalovirus exposure and HLA in healthy donors (dated by TCRdb to between 2016 and 2019). Background on the whole study: An earlier analysis of some 500 of the donors reported 250 to 350 Gb of sequence data and roughly 100 million unique TCR beta sequences from about 200 million T cells. Roughly 300 gigabases of sequencing data and approximately 85 million unique TCR sequences were included in an early release covering about 620 HLA-typed donors. Of the 300 to 400 genotyped donors, roughly 85% fell in the genetic ancestry cluster associated with self-reported Caucasian donors. The study was designed to test whether signatures of past pathogen exposure could be identified by cataloging public T cell receptors. The T cell repertoires of 700 or so subjects were profiled by immunosequencing and related to cytomegalovirus serostatus. Along with the roughly 700-subject first cohort, a separate validation cohort of approximately 110 different subjects was used. The study combined high-throughput TCR immunosequencing, statistical association of individual TCRs with disease status, and machine learning to predict cytomegalovirus infection status. To study patterns of TCR occurrence, a later analysis re-analyzed previously published TCR beta repertoires from several hundred donors and added high-resolution HLA genotyping. Rather than using new phenotypic data, the later analysis identified candidate immune exposures from TCR beta sequences and from how often those sequences occurred across donors. In an earlier analysis of several hundred of the donors, high-throughput TCR beta sequencing was used to judge whether each TCR beta V gene segment behaved as functional or pseudogenic. Donor age, sex, ethnicity and CMV serostatus were compiled alongside the repertoire data. A later genetic analysis used genome-wide SNP genotypes for about 65% of the 666 donors, treating that subset as a discovery cohort. Every discovery cohort repertoire had been produced on one sequencing platform. Both class I and class II loci were covered by HLA typing, at four-digit resolution. The number of typed donors differed by locus: about 629-630 for A, B, C, DRB1 and DQB1; 500 to 550 for DQA1; around 580 for DPA1; and around 450 for DPB1. Because of strong linkage in the cohort, roughly five DR-DQ haplotypes were treated as single units for association and clustering. On average, roughly 240,000 unique TCR beta nucleotide sequences were sequenced per donor among a few hundred genotyped donors of the cohort, with roughly 19% of those sequences being non-productive.

The paper as a whole reports these results and caveats: A total of roughly 160 TCR beta chains were listed by the study as associated with cytomegalovirus. In a later analysis, most CMV-associated TCR beta chains were found to appear HLA-restricted, with HLA associations seemingly driven largely by CMV exposure. Most TCR sequences were seen in very few donors, while some public TCRs were found in many individuals. A later genetic analysis reported fewer N-insertions in productive TCRs among donors in an Asian-associated ancestry cluster than the roughly 700-donor mean. Correlated functional status among segregating V segments might be attributable to linkage disequilibrium, but an unknown experimental factor could not be ruled out. Immune exposure information for the cohort was limited to CMV serostatus. It was suggested by the authors that the approach could potentially be generalized to other disease states and immunological phenotypes. In a later analysis, HLA-associated TCR beta chains showed more clonal expansion and lower generation probabilities than non-associated chains that were equally common. A further reported finding was that TCR beta sequences accurately predicted the HLA-A and HLA-B alleles for most subjects in the first cohort. A cluster of highly shared sequence variants was judged likely to be a technical artifact of the sequencing pipeline. In a later analysis, TCR association rates were found to vary across HLA loci, with the most associated TCRs seen for DRB1 alleles and the fewest for HLA-C alleles. Broadly in line with IMGT annotations, most TCR beta V segments showed up in productive rearrangements about 87% or about 30% of the time in an earlier analysis of 450 to 600 of the donors. A later genetic analysis associated a missense DCLRE1C variant with V-gene and J-gene trimming of TCR beta chains, and an independent cohort replicated the association. The earlier analysis of approximately 560 of the donors excluded roughly 17 rarely observed V segments, including chromosome 9 orphons, because counts were too low. The classifier was reported to diagnose cytomegalovirus status with high specificity and sensitivity in both the original and validation cohorts. Some IMGT-functional V segments, including TRBV6-2 and TRBV6-3, could not be distinguished by the 87-base-pair reads and were therefore excluded. Assigning TCR associations to individual alleles was difficult when HLA alleles, especially DR and DQ, strongly co-occurred. A later analysis reported that several top co-occurrence clusters appeared linked to parvovirus B19, influenza, CMV and Epstein-Barr virus. HLA typing was unavailable for some donors at each locus, so association tests used only the typed subset. In vitro tests confirmed that a few of the cytomegalovirus-associated TCR beta chains recognize cytomegalovirus antigens. In this cohort, only TCR beta chains were sequenced, and detectable features were limited by the absence of alpha or paired-chain data. Presence/absence analyses assumed roughly uniform sequencing depth across donors, an assumption that may not hold. Specific HLA alleles were associated with some 15,000 TCR beta sequences at a false discovery rate of 0.05 in a later analysis.

The cohort comprised 670 or so healthy bone marrow donors. At the time of sampling, all cohort members were nominally healthy, though unrecorded immune exposures were likely present. The donor was CMV seronegative and was included in the group of 352 seronegative cohort members. A peripheral blood sample was collected from each donor, and TCR beta sequencing was performed on peripheral blood mononuclear cells. The Qiagen DNeasy Blood Extraction Kit was used to extract genomic DNA from the blood cell samples. As for this clone: Its cognate antigen has yet to be identified. Qualities for individual bases were not recorded, and no much larger clone is one base off.

Libraries were made using the immunoSEQ multiplex PCR assay. For the multiplex PCR, a mixture combining 60 forward primers for TCR Vbeta segments and 13 reverse primers for TCR Jbeta segments was used. The CDR3 region of rearranged TCR beta genes was amplified from genomic DNA with a multiplex PCR assay. The Illumina HiSeq System was used to sequence the amplified TCR beta libraries as 87-base-pair reads. Turning to the authors' computational methods: A later analysis tallied 75 million to 85 million unique TCR beta chains across the 610 or so repertoires, and approximately 9.9 million of those chains were shared by two or more donors. A nearest-neighbor algorithm error-corrected the raw reads and collapsed the reads into unique sequences, merging closely related sequences to remove PCR and sequencing errors. To assign V, D and J gene segments, CDR3 sequences were aligned to IMGT reference sequences. For a sequence to be retained, at least a six-nucleotide match to both a V gene segment and a J gene segment was required. A rearrangement counted as productive if the CDR3 had no stop codons and remained in frame with V and J, and every other rearrangement counted as non-productive. CDR3 was defined by IMGT convention, running from the second conserved V-encoded cysteine to the conserved J-encoded phenylalanine. In an earlier analysis of more than 550 of the donors, sequences lacking an unambiguous match to a single V gene segment were excluded. In an earlier analysis of several hundred of the donors, a V segment was called functional when productive rearrangements were above 56.7%, and segregating when the standard deviation between donors exceeded 5%. To diagnose cytomegalovirus status from the catalog of TCR beta chain sequences, a statistical classification framework was built. A later analysis assigned V and J genes by comparing TCR nucleotide sequences with IMGT/GENE-DB human TR gene sequences. The TCRdist pipeline was used in a later analysis to assign CDR3 sequences and most-parsimonious VDJ recombination scenarios. In a later analysis, every TCR beta chain was defined by the combination of its CDR3 amino acid sequence and its V-gene family, and reads without a unique V-gene family were dropped. A later analysis removed 592 highly shared, low-generation-probability nucleotide sequences to deal with suspected cross-contamination and a sequencing artifact. A later analysis calculated a clonal expansion index for each public chain from normalized within-repertoire ranks of inferred template counts. A later analysis computed generation probabilities with a VDJ recombination model fitted to out-of-frame rearrangements, and checked the results against IGoR. In a later analysis, TCR-TCR, TCR-HLA and TCR-CMV co-occurrence was scored with hypergeometric tests, and a repertoire-size bias correction was applied to TCR pairs. In a later analysis, false discovery rates were estimated by permuting HLA or CMV assignments 20 times. In a later analysis, co-occurring TCRs were grouped using DBSCAN, with TCRdist sequence similarity added in when clustering inside HLA-allele-positive subsets. For co-occurrence clustering, repertoires with fewer than 30,000 or more than 120,000 public chains were excluded, along with about five repertoires with anomalous nucleotide sharing. TCRdb obtained this table from immuneACCESS and retained in-frame rearrangements with V and J assigned. These tables miss some clones; where compared with another copy, unresolved V genes account for less than half of the shortfall, and the remainder is unexplained. From that table come the V and J calls and clone size; the DNA was used to work out D and trimming. This sample has 190,000 or so clones in its table, and roughly 78% of those were observed once. The ten largest clones take up about 0.64% of the sample.

The V end gives up 8 bases and the J end 1 base, leaving 11 bases in the junction not matched to a gene. Reading the germline V gene (reference sequence) gives CDR1 MNHEY and CDR2 SMNVEV. The CDR3 runs 16 residues from the cysteine to the phenylalanine. Of the read, only the CDR3 DNA is kept; its 48 bases are in frame from base 1. This chain joins TRBV27 to TRBJ1-1; a stretch of 9 junction bases matches TRBD1. This receptor was taken from a boy aged 5 to 17 in good health and CMV-seronegative. Material: PBMCs. The nucleotide sequence reads TGTGCCAGCGGGCCACAGGACAGGGGAAAGAACACTGAAGCTTTCTTT. Translation gives CASGPQDRGKNTEAFF.